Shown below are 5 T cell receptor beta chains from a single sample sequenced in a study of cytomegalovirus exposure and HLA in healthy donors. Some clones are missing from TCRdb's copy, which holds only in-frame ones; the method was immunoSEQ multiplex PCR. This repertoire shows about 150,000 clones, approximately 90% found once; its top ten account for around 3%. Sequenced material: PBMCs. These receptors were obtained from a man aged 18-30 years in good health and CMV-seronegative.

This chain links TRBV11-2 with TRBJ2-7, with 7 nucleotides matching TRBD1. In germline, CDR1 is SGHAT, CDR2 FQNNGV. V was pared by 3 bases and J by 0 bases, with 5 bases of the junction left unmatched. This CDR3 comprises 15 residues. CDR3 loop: CASSLEGTVSYEQYF. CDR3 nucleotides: TGTGCCAGCAGCTTGGAAGGGACAGTCTCCTACGAGCAGTACTTC.

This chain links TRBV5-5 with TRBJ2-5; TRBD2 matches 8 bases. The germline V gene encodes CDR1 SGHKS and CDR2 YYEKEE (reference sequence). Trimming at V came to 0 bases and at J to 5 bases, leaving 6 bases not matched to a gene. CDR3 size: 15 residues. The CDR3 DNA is TGTGCCAGCAGCTTGGACGGGGGGGCCGTGGAGACCCAGTACTTC. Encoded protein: CASSLDGGAVETQYF.

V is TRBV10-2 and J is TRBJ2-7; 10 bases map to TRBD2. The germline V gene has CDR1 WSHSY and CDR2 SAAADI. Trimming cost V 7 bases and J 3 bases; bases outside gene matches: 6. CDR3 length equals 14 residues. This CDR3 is CASIGLAENYEQYF. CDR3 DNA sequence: TGCGCCAGCATTGGACTAGCGGAGAACTACGAGCAGTACTTC.

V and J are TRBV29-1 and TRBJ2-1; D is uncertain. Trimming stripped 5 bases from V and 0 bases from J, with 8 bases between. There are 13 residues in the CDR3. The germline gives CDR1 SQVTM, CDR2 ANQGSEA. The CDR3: CSVHVSSYNEQFF. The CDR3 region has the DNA TGCAGCGTTCACGTGAGCTCCTACAATGAGCAGTTCTTC.

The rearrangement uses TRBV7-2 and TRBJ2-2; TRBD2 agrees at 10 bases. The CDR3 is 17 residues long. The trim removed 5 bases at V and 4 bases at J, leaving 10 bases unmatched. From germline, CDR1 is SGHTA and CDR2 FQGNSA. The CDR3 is CASSPTRSSGSTGELFF. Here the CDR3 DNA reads TGTGCCAGCAGCCCTACCCGGTCTAGCGGGAGCACCGGGGAGCTGTTTTTT.